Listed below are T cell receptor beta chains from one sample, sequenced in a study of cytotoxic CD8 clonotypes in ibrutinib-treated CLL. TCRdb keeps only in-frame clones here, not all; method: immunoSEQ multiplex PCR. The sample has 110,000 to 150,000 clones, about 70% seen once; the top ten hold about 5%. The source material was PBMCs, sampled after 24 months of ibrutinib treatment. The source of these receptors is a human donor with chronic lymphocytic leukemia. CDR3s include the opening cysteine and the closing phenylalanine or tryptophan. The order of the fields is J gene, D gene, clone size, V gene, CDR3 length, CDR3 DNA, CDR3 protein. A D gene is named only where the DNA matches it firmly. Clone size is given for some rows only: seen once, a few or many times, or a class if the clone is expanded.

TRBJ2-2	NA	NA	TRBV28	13	TGTGCCAGCACCCATCGGGGCGCCGGGGAGCTGTTTTTT	CASTHRGAGELFF
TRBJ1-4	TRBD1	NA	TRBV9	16	TGTGCCAGCAGCGTAGAAGGGGGACAGGCTAATGAAAAACTGTTTTTT	CASSVEGGQANEKLFF
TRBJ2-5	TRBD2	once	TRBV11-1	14	TGTGCCAGCAGCCCGGGGGGGGCACAAGAGACCCAGTACTTC	CASSPGGAQETQYF
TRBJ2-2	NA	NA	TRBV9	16	TGTGCCAGCAGCGTAGCTGCCCTAGCGACGGGCGGGGAGCTGTTTTTT	CASSVAALATGGELFF
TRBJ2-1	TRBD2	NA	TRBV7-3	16	TGTGCCAGCAGCCCGCAGCCAGCGGGGGCCTACAATGAGCAGTTCTTC	CASSPQPAGAYNEQFF
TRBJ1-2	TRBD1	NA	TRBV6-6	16	TGTGCCAGCAGGATCGGGACAGGGTGGTTAGTGAAGGGCTACACCTTC	CASRIGTGWLVKGYTF
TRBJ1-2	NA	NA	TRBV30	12	TGTGCCTGGAGTCCCCCCGGGCCTGGCTACACCTTC	CAWSPPGPGYTF
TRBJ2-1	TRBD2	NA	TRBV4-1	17	TGCGCCAGCAGCCAAGGAAGACTAGCGGACTCCTACAATGAGCAGTTCTTC	CASSQGRLADSYNEQFF
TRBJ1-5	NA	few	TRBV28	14	TGTGCCAGCAGTTTGAAGAAAGGGGGGCAGCCCCAGCATTTT	CASSLKKGGQPQHF
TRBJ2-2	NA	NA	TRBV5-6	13	TGTGCCAGCAGCCCCCCGAACACCGGGGAGCTGTTTTTT	CASSPPNTGELFF
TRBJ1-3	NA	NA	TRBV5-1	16	TGCGCCAGCAGCGGCCGGGAAAACCCCTCTGGAAACACCATATATTTT	CASSGRENPSGNTIYF
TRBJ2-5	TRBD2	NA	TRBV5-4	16	TGTGCCAGCAGCTCCAGCGGGGGAGCGGGCGGGGAGACCCAGTACTTC	CASSSSGGAGGETQYF
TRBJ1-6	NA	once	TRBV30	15	TGTGCCTGGGGAGGGGGTAGCTCCTATAATTCACCCCTCCACTTT	CAWGGGSSYNSPLHF
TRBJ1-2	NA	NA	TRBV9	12	TGTGCCAGCAGCACCCATGTGGGAGGCTACACCTTC	CASSTHVGGYTF
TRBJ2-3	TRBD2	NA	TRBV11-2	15	TGTGCCAGCAGCCCTTATGGCGGGGGGGGCGATACGCAGTATTTT	CASSPYGGGGDTQYF
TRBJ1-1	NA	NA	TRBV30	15	TGTGCCTGGAGTAGTTTGGGGGGGCATCACACTGAAGCTTTCTTT	CAWSSLGGHHTEAFF
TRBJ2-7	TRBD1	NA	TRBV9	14	TGTGCCAGCAGCCTGGGACAGGGGGCGCTGGAGCAGTACTTC	CASSLGQGALEQYF
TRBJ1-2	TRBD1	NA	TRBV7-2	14	TGTGCCAGCAGCCCCCAGGGGGAGCCCTATGGCTACACCTTC	CASSPQGEPYGYTF
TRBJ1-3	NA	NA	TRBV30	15	TGTGCCTGGAGTGGGACGGGGCTCGATGGAAACACCATATATTTT	CAWSGTGLDGNTIYF
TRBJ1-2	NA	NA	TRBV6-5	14	TGTGCCAGCACCCGGACCATGGGGCCTTATGGCTACACCTTC	CASTRTMGPYGYTF
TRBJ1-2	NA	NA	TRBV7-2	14	TGTGCCAGCAGCTGGGGCGGGGGAGTGACTGGCTACACCTTC	CASSWGGGVTGYTF
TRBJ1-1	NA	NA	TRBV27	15	TGTGCCAGCAGTTTATCGGGGGGGTTAGGCACTGAAGCTTTCTTT	CASSLSGGLGTEAFF
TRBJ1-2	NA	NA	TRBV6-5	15	TGTGCCAGCAGGACCGTTGGGGGCGCCGACTATGGCTACACCTTC	CASRTVGGADYGYTF
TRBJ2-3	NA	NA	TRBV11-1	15	TGTGCCAGCAGCGCGAGGGACGGAAATACAGATACGCAGTATTTT	CASSARDGNTDTQYF
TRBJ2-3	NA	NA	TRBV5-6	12	TGTGCCAGCAGCTTGGCCGGCACCACGGAGTATTTT	CASSLAGTTEYF
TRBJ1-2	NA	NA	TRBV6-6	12	TGTGCCAGCAGTCTCGACCCTTATGGCTACACCTTC	CASSLDPYGYTF
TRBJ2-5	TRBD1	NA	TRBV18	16	TGTGCCAGCTCACCCCCGGACAGGGGAGTAGGGGAGACCCAGTACTTC	CASSPPDRGVGETQYF
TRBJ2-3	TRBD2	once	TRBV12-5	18	TGTGCTAGTGGTTTGGACACCAGACTAGCGGGTGGCACAGATACGCAGTATTTT	CASGLDTRLAGGTDTQYF
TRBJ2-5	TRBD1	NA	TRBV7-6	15	TGTGCCAGCAGCCGCCGGACAGGGGAGGAAGAGACCCAGTACTTC	CASSRRTGEEETQYF
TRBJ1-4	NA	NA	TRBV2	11	TGTGCCAGCAGTCTAGAGGAAAAACTGTTTTTT	CASSLEEKLFF
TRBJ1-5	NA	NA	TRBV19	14	TGTGCCAGTAGTGCAACGGGGGGAAGTCAGCCCCAGCATTTT	CASSATGGSQPQHF
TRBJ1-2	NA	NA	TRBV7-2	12	TGTGCCAGCAGCTTAGGGGGGTTTGGCTACACCTTC	CASSLGGFGYTF
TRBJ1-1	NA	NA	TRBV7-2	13	TGTGCCAGCAGTTCGGGAGTGAACACTGAAGCTTTCTTT	CASSSGVNTEAFF
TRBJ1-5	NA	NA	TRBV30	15	TGTGCCTGGAGAGCTGGGGCAGATAGCAATCAGCCCCAGCATTTT	CAWRAGADSNQPQHF
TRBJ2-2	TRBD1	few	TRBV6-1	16	TGTGCCAGCAGTGAATATGGGACAGGGGGTGTCGGGGAGCTGTTTTTT	CASSEYGTGGVGELFF
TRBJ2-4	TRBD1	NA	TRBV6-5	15	TGTGCCAGCAGTCGACAGGGGCCTTATGGAAACATTCAGTACTTC	CASSRQGPYGNIQYF
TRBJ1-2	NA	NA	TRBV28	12	TGTGCCAGCAGTTTGGGGGGAAGAGGCTACACCTTC	CASSLGGRGYTF
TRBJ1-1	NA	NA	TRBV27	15	TGTGCCACATCCCCCGGGGGGGGAATAAACCCCGGAACTTTCTTT	CATSPGGGINPGTFF
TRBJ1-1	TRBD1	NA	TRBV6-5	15	TGTGCCAGCAGTTACTCCCCCGTGGGACAGGGCGAAGCTTTCTTT	CASSYSPVGQGEAFF
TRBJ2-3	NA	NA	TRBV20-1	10	TGCAGTGCCCAGGGGAATACGCAGTATTTT	CSAQGNTQYF
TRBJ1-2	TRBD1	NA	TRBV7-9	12	TGTGCCAGCAGCCAGGACAGGGCGGGCTACACCTTC	CASSQDRAGYTF
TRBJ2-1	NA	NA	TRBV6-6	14	TGTGCCTCCTATCCCGGGACCGAGTACAATGAGCAGTTCTTC	CASYPGTEYNEQFF
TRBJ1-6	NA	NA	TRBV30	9	TGTGCCTGGGGCGTTCCCCTCCACTTT	CAWGVPLHF
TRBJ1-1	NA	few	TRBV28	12	TGTGCCAGCAGTTTATCGTGGCCTGAAGCTTTCTTT	CASSLSWPEAFF
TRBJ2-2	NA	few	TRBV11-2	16	TGTGCCAGCAGCTTAACGACAGATACGAACACCGGGGAGCTGTTTTTT	CASSLTTDTNTGELFF
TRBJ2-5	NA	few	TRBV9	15	TGTGCCAGCAGCGTGGGCGGTCTGGATGTAGAGACCCAGTACTTC	CASSVGGLDVETQYF
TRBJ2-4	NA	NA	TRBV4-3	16	TGCGCCAGCAGCCAAGACCAACCCCAGGACCGGGGCATTCAGTACTTC	CASSQDQPQDRGIQYF
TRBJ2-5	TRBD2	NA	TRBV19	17	TGTGCCACTAGGGGCGGCCCCGGGGGGTCCATCGGGGAGACCCAGTACTTC	CATRGGPGGSIGETQYF
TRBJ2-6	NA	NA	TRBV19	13	TGTGCCAGTACCCTCTCTGGGGCCAACGTCCTGACTTTC	CASTLSGANVLTF
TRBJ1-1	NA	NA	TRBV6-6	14	TGTGCCAGCAGTTACTCTGAGGGGCAGCCCAAAGCTTTCTTT	CASSYSEGQPKAFF